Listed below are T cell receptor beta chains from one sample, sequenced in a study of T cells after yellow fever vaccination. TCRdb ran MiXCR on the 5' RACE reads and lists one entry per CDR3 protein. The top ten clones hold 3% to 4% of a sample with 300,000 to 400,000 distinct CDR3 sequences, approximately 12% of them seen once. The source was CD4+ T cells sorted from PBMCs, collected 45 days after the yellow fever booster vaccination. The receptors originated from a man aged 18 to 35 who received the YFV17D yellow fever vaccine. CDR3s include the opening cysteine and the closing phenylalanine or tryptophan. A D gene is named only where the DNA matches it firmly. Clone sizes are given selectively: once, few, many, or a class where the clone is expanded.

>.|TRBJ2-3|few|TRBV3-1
TGTGCCAGCAGCCTTCTAGGAAATCTCGGGGGTCCTACCACAGATACGCAGTATTTT
CASSLLGNLGGPTTDTQYF
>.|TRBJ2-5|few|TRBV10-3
TGTGCCATCAGTGAGAGAGGGGACGAGACCCAGTACTTC
CAISERGDETQYF
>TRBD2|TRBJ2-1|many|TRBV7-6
TGTGCCAGCAGCTCAACTTTACTAGCGGGGGGTCTGAATGAGCAGTTCTTC
CASSSTLLAGGLNEQFF
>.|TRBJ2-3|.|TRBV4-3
TGCGCCAGCAGCCGGGACGTCAACACAGATACGCAGTATTTT
CASSRDVNTDTQYF
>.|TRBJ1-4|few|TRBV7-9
TGTGCCAGCAGCCCGAACCAGACTTCTAATGAAAAACTGTTTTTT
CASSPNQTSNEKLFF
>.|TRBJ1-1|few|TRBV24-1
TGTGCCACCAGTAACAACCAGAACACTGAAGCTTTCTTT
CATSNNQNTEAFF
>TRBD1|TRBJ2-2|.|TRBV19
TGTGCCAGTAGTATATCTCGCCTCAGGGGGCATACCGGGGAGCTGTTTTTT
CASSISRLRGHTGELFF
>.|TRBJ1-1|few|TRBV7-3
TGTGCCAGCAGCTTATTGGGGGGGAACACTGAAGCTTTCTTT
CASSLLGGNTEAFF
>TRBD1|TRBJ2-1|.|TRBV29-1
TGCAGCGTTCAGCAGGGGGCATGGAGTGAGCAGTTCTTC
CSVQQGAWSEQFF
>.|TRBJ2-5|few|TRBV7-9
TGTGCCAGCAGCGCCCTCGCGGGGAGGGAGACCCAGTACTTC
CASSALAGRETQYF
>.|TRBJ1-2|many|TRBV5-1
TGCGCCAGCAGCTTGGAAGGGACTCCGAGTAACTATGGCTACACCTTC
CASSLEGTPSNYGYTF
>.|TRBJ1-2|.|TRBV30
TGTGCCTGGAGGAAACGACGGACCAGCGGCTATGGCTACACCTTC
CAWRKRRTSGYGYTF
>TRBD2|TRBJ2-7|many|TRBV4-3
TGCGCCAGCAGCCAAGATGGGGGTGGGAGGGCCTACGAGCAGTACTTC
CASSQDGGGRAYEQYF
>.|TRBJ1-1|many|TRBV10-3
TGTGCCATCAAAAGGGGGAACACTGAAGCTTTCTTT
CAIKRGNTEAFF
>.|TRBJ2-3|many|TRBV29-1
TGCAGCGTTGTCGGAGGGGGGGCGAGGAGCACAGATACGCAGTATTTT
CSVVGGGARSTDTQYF
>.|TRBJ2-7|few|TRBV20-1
TGCAGTGCTCAGCCAGGACTATCCTACGAGCAGTACTTC
CSAQPGLSYEQYF
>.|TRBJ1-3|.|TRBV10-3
TGTGCCATCGAGAACTCTGGAAACACCATATATTTT
CAIENSGNTIYF
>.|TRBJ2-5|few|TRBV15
TGTGCCACCAGCAGAGATCTGGCTGAAGAGACCCAGTACTTC
CATSRDLAEETQYF
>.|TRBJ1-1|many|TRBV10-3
TGTGCCATCAGGCAGGGTGAGGGCACTGAAGCTTTCTTT
CAIRQGEGTEAFF
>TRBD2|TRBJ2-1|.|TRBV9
TGTGCCAGCAGCGTACTAGCGGGGGGGCAATACAATGAGCAGTTCTTC
CASSVLAGGQYNEQFF
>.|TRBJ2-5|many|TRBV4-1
TGCGCCAGCAGCCGGGGGCCCCAAGAGACCCAGTACTTC
CASSRGPQETQYF
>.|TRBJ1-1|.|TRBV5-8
TGTGCCAGCAGCTTGCCCGAGGTGGGGTGGGTCACTGAAGCTTTCTTT
CASSLPEVGWVTEAFF
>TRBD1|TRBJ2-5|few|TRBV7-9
TGTGCCAGCAGCTTAGCGGGGACAGCCCAAGAGACCCAGTACTTC
CASSLAGTAQETQYF
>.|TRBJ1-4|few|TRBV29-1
TGCAGCGTTGACGGTGGAAACGAAAAACTGTTTTTT
CSVDGGNEKLFF
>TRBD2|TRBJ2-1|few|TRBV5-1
TGCGCCAGCAGCTCAGCGGGGGTTTACAATGAGCAGTTCTTC
CASSSAGVYNEQFF
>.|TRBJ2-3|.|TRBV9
TGTGCCAGCAGCGTAGATAACAGGATGGCAGATACGCAGTATTTT
CASSVDNRMADTQYF